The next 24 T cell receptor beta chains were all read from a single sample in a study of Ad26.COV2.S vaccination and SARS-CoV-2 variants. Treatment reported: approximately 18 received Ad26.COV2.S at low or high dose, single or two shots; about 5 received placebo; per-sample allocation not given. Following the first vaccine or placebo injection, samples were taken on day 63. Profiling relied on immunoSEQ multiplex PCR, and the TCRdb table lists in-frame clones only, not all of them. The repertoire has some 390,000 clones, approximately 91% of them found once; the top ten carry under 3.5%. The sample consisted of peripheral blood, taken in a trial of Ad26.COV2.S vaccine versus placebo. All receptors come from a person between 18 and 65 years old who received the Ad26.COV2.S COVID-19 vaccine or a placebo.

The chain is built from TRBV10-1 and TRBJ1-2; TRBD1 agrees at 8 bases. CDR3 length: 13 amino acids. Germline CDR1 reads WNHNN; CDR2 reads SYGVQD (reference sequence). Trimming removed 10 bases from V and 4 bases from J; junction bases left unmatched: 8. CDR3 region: CAIRQGLSYGYTF. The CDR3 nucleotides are TGCGCCATAAGACAGGGGTTGAGCTATGGCTACACCTTC.

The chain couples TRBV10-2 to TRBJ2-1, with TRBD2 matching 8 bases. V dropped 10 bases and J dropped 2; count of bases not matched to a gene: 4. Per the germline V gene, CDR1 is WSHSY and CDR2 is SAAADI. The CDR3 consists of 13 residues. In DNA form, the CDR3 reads TGCGCCACCCGGGGGGGCCCCTACAATGAGCAGTTCTTC. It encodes CATRGGPYNEQFF.

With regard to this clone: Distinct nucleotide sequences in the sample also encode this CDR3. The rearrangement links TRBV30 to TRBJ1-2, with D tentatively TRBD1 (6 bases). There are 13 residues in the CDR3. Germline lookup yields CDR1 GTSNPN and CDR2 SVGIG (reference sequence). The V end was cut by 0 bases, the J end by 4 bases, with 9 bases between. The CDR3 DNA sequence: TGTGCCTGGAGTGTTGGACAGACCTATGGCTACACCTTC. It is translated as CAWSVGQTYGYTF. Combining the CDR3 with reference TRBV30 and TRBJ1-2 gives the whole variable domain SQTIHQWPATLVQPVGSPLSLECTVEGTSNPNLYWYRQAAGRGLQLLFYSVGIGQISSEVPQNLSASRPQDRQFILSSKKLLLSDSGFYLCAWSVGQTYGYTFGSGTRLTVV.

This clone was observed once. CDR3 region: CASSLTGAYGYTF. The CDR3 DNA follows: TGTGCCAGCAGCTTAACGGGGGCCTATGGCTACACCTTC. This chain connects TRBV7-6 to TRBJ1-2, with a weak D call TRBD1 (6 bases). V was pared by 2 bases and J by 4 bases, with 8 bases between. The germline V gene encodes CDR1 SGHVS and CDR2 FNYEAQ. This CDR3 is 13 amino acids long. The full variable domain, completed using reference TRBV7-6 and TRBJ1-2, is GAGVSQSPRYKVTKRGQDVALRCDPISGHVSLYWYRQALGQGPEFLTYFNYEAQQDKSGLPNDRFSAERPEGSISTLTIQRTEQRDSAMYRCASSLTGAYGYTFGSGTRLTVV.

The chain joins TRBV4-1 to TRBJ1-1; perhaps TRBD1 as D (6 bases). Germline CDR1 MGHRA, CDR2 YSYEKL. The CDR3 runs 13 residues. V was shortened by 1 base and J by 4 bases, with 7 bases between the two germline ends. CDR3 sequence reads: CASSQARGTEAFF. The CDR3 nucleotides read TGCGCCAGCAGCCAAGCCAGGGGCACTGAAGCTTTCTTT.

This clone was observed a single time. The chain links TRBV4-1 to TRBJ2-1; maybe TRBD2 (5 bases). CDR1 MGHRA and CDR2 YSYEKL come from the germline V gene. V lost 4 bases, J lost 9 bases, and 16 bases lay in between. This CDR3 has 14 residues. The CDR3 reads CASSPGLPGSEQFF. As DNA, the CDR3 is TGCGCCAGCAGCCCAGGACTCCCGGGGTCTGAGCAGTTCTTC.

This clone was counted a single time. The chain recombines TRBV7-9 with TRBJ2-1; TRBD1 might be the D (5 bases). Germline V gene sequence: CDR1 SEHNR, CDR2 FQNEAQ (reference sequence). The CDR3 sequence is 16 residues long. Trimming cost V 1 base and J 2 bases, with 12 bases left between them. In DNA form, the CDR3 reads TGTGCCAGCAGCTTAGGACAGTTGGGCCCCTACAATGAGCAGTTCTTC. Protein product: CASSLGQLGPYNEQFF.

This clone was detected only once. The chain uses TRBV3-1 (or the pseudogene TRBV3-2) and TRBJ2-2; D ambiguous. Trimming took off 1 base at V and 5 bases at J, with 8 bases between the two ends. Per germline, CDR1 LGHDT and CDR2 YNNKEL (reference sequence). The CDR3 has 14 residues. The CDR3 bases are TGTGCCAGCAGCCAAGCCGAACGGACCGGGGAGCTGTTTTTT. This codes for CASSQAERTGELFF.

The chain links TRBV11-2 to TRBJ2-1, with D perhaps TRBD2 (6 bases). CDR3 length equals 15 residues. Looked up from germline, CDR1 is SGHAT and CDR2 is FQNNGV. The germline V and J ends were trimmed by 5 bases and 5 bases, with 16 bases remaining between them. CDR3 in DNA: TGTGCCAGCAGCCCCCGGGAATGGGGGGACAATGAGCAGTTCTTC. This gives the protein CASSPREWGDNEQFF.

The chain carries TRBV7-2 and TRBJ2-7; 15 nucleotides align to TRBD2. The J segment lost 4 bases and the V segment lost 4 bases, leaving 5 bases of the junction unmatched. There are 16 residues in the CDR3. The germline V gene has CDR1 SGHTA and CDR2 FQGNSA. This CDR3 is CASSSGLAGGFYEQYF. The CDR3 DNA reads TGTGCCAGCAGCTCCGGACTAGCGGGGGGGTTTTACGAGCAGTACTTC.

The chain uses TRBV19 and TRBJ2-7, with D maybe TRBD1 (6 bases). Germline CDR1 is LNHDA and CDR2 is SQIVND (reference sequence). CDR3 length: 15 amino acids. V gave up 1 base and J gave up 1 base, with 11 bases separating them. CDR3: CASSIGGTLSYEQYF. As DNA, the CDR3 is TGTGCCAGTAGTATAGGGGGGACACTTTCCTACGAGCAGTACTTC.

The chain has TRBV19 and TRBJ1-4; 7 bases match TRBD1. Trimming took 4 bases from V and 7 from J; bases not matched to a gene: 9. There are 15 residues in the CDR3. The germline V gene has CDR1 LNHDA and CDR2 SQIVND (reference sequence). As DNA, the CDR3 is TGTGCCAGTAGTAACCCGAACAGGGGCGGTGAAAAACTGTTTTTT. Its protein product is CASSNPNRGGEKLFF.

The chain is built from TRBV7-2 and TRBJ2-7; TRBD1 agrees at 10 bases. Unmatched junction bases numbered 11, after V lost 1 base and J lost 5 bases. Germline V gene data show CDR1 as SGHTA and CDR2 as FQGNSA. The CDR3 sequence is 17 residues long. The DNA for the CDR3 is TGTGCCAGCAGCTTAGGAGGGGGGGGACAGGGGTTTAACGAGCAGTACTTC. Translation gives CASSLGGGGQGFNEQYF.

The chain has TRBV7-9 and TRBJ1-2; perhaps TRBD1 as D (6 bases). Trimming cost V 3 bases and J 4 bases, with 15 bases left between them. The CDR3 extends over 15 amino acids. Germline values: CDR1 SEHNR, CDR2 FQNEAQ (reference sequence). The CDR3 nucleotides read TGTGCCAGCAGCTTTGGGGACACTCGGACCTATGGCTACACCTTC. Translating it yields CASSFGDTRTYGYTF.

CDR3 sequence reads: CATSNKLGDIGGNTIYF. The CDR3 DNA follows: TGTGCCACCAGCAATAAACTCGGGGACATAGGAGGAAACACCATATATTTT. This rearrangement joins TRBV15 to TRBJ1-3; D might be TRBD1 (6 bases). The germline V gene encodes CDR1 LNHNV and CDR2 YYDKDF (reference sequence). Trimming removed 4 bases from V and 4 bases from J, with 20 bases in between. The CDR3 is 17 residues long. Variable domain in full (rest from reference TRBV15 and TRBJ1-3): DAMVIQNPRYQVTQFGKPVTLSCSQTLNHNVMYWYQQKSSQAPKLLFHYYDKDFNNEADTPDNFQSRRPNTSFCFLDIRSPGLGDTAMYLCATSNKLGDIGGNTIYFGEGSWLTVV.

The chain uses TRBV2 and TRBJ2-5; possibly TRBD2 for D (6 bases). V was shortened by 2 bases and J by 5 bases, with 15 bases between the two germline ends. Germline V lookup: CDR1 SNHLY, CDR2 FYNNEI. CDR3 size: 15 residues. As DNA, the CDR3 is TGTGCCAGCAGTGAATGGCGGGGTACTACGGAGACCCAGTACTTC. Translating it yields CASSEWRGTTETQYF.

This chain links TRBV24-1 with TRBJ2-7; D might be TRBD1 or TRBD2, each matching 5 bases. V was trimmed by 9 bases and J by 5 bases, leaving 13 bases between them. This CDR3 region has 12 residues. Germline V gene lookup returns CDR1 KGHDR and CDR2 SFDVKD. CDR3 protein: CATRDRRNEQYF. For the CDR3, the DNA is TGTGCCACCCGGGACCGTCGGAACGAGCAGTACTTC.

CDR3 bases: TGTGCCAGCAGTTTGGGAGGGGATCAGCCCCAGCATTTT. Translated: CASSLGGDQPQHF. The rearrangement links TRBV27 to TRBJ1-5; weak D call: TRBD1 (5 bases). CDR3 length: 13 residues. Germline-derived CDR1 and CDR2 are MNHEY and SMNVEV (reference sequence). V gave up 3 bases and J gave up 5 bases, with 8 bases separating them.

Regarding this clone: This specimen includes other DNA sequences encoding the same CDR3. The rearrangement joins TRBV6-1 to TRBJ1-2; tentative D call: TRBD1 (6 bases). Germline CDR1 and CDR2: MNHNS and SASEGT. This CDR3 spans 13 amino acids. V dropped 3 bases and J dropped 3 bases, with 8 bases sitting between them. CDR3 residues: CASSEAGDYGYTF. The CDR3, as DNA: TGTGCCAGCAGTGAGGCAGGGGACTATGGCTACACCTTC.

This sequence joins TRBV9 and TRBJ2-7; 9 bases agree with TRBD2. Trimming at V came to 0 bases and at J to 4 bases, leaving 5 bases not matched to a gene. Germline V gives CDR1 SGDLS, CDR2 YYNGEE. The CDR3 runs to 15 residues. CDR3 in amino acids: CASSVGSGGVYEQYF. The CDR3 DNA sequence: TGTGCCAGCAGCGTAGGTAGCGGGGGCGTATACGAGCAGTACTTC.

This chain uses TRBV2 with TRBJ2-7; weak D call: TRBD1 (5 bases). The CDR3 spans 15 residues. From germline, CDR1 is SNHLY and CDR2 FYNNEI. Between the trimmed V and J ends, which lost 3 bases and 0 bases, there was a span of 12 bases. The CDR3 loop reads CASSDSTAFSYEQYF. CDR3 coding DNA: TGTGCCAGCAGTGATTCGACAGCCTTCTCCTACGAGCAGTACTTC. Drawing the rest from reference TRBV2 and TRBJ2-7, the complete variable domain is EPEVTQTPSHQVTQMGQEVILRCVPISNHLYFYWYRQILGQKVEFLVSFYNNEISEKSEIFDDQFSVERPDGSNFTLKIRSTKLEDSAMYFCASSDSTAFSYEQYFGPGTRLTVT.

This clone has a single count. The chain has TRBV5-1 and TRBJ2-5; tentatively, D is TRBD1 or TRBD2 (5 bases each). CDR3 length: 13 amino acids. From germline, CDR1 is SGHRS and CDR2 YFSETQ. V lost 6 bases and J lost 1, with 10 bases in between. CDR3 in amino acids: CASNQGAQETQYF. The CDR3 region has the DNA TGCGCCAGCAACCAGGGAGCCCAAGAGACCCAGTACTTC.

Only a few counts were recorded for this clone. CDR3 residues: CASRLSWVGYGYTF. The CDR3 nucleotides read TGTGCCAGCAGGCTCTCCTGGGTCGGGTATGGCTACACCTTC. The rearrangement joins TRBV13 to TRBJ1-2; D is undetermined. The length of the CDR3 is 14 residues. The germline V gene encodes CDR1 PRHDT and CDR2 FYEKMQ (reference sequence). V was trimmed by 6 bases and J by 5 bases, leaving 16 bases between them.

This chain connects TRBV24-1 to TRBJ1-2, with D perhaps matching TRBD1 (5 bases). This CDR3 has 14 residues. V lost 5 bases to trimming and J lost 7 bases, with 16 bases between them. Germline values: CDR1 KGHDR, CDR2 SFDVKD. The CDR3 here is CATSGAQGISGYTF. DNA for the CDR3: TGTGCCACCAGTGGCGCCCAGGGTATAAGTGGCTACACCTTC.